A few counts support the clone carrying this T cell receptor (beta chain). Trimming shortened V by 2 bases and J by 2 bases, and 10 bases separated the two germline ends. The CDR3 sequence is 15 residues long. Looked up from germline, CDR1 is SGHTA and CDR2 is FQGNSA. Recruited during active infection, patients (from Seattle) were subsequently followed longitudinally. These data are taken from a study of blood T cell repertoires in COVID-19. Data came from immunoSEQ multiplex PCR; TCRdb stores just in-frame clones and leaves some out. The sample carries 150,000 to 190,000 clones, 70% to 90% recorded once.

The chain links TRBV7-2 to TRBJ1-3; D uncertain. The TCR sequence derives from a woman aged 55-69 years with COVID-19, enrolled during active disease. The material sequenced was peripheral blood. This CDR3 is CASSLPGYAGNTIYF. The CDR3, as DNA: TGTGCCAGCAGCTTACCGGGATACGCTGGAAACACCATATATTTT.